Shown below are 5 T cell receptor beta chains from a single sample sequenced in a study of control samples from healthy donors and cancer patients. Using immunoSEQ multiplex PCR, the repertoire was profiled, and TCRdb retains in-frame clones only, with some absent. This sample has under 150,000 clones; around nine tenths occur once, and the top ten carry around 8.7%. Sequences were obtained from blood. The receptors here all came from a man aged 40-50 years in good health.

The chain joins TRBV24-1 to TRBJ2-5; 9 positions agree with TRBD2. This CDR3 contains 16 residues. J was trimmed by 1 base and V by 3 bases; bases with no gene match: 5. Germline V CDR1 and CDR2: KGHDR, SFDVKD. The CDR3 loop is CATSDTASGVQETQYF. DNA for the CDR3: TGTGCCACCAGTGATACGGCTAGCGGGGTCCAAGAGACCCAGTACTTC.

DNA for the CDR3: TGCGCCAGCAGCTTGGGCAGGGTCGCGATGGGAAGCGGCTACACCTTC. Translated, it gives CASSLGRVAMGSGYTF. The rearrangement joins TRBV5-1 to TRBJ1-2; perhaps TRBD1 as D (5 bases). The germline V gene has CDR1 SGHRS and CDR2 YFSETQ. The CDR3 covers 16 residues. Trimming took off 0 bases at V and 8 bases at J, with 20 bases between the two ends. Combining the CDR3 with reference TRBV5-1 and TRBJ1-2 gives the whole variable domain KAGVTQTPRYLIKTRGQQVTLSCSPISGHRSVSWYQQTPGQGLQFLFEYFSETQRNKGNFPGRFSGRQFSNSRSEMNVSTLELGDSALYLCASSLGRVAMGSGYTFGSGTRLTVV.

This clone showed up just a few times. The J gene is TRBJ2-1, the V gene TRBV7-2; 10 bases fit TRBD2. CDR3 length equals 18 residues. J lost 2 bases, V lost 1 base, and 8 bases had no gene match. Per germline, CDR1 SGHTA and CDR2 FQGNSA. CDR3 loop: CASSLEVASGGPYNEQFF. CDR3 nucleotide sequence: TGTGCCAGCAGCTTAGAGGTGGCTAGCGGGGGCCCCTACAATGAGCAGTTCTTC.

The chain couples TRBV14 to TRBJ1-2; D possibly corresponds to TRBD1 (5 bases). Between the trimmed V and J ends, which lost 0 bases and 3 bases, there was a span of 20 bases. Germline CDR1 reads SGHDN; CDR2 reads FVKESK. CDR3 size: 18 residues. CDR3 region: CASSQDRAVVGDYYGYTF. For the CDR3, the DNA is TGTGCCAGCAGCCAAGATCGGGCAGTAGTAGGGGACTACTATGGCTACACCTTC. The whole variable domain, remainder taken from reference TRBV14 and TRBJ1-2, is EAGVTQFPSHSVIEKGQTVTLRCDPISGHDNLYWYRRVMGKEIKFLLHFVKESKQDESGMPNNRFLAERTGGTYSTLKVQPAELEDSGVYFCASSQDRAVVGDYYGYTFGSGTRLTVV.

The rearrangement joins TRBV24-1 to TRBJ1-2; D might be TRBD1 (5 bases). This CDR3 has 15 amino acids. Germline V lookup: CDR1 KGHDR, CDR2 SFDVKD. V lost 3 bases, J lost 4 bases, and 14 bases lay in between. DNA of the CDR3: TGTGCCACCAGTGATCCGGGACGTGGGTCCTATGGCTACACCTTC. This translates into CATSDPGRGSYGYTF.